Sequencing of this T cell receptor (beta chain) was carried out in a study of blood T cell repertoires in COVID-19. Study overall: Samples of COVID-19 (acute and convalescent) were obtained from the United States, Italy and Spain.

V dropped 5 bases and J dropped 5 bases, with 19 bases sitting between them. Germline V CDR1 and CDR2: LNHDA, SQIVND (reference sequence). This CDR3 is built from 16 residues. Seattle researchers signed up patients amid active infection and tracked them longitudinally. Libraries were prepared by immunoSEQ multiplex PCR; TCRdb keeps only in-frame clonotypes and omits some of them. This table holds around 77,000 clones, 83% found once. The sample consisted of peripheral blood. This receptor was obtained from a young man with COVID-19, enrolled during active disease. The J gene is TRBJ2-1, the V gene TRBV19; D perhaps matches TRBD2 (5 bases). CDR3 protein: CASSPTTRLYHNEQFF. The CDR3 region has the DNA TGTGCCAGTAGTCCAACAACTAGACTCTACCACAATGAGCAGTTCTTC. Combining the CDR3 with reference TRBV19 and TRBJ2-1 gives the whole variable domain DGGITQSPKYLFRKEGQNVTLSCEQNLNHDAMYWYRQDPGQGLRLIYYSQIVNDFQKGDIAEGYSVSREKKESFPLTVTSAQKNPTAFYLCASSPTTRLYHNEQFFGPGTRLTVL.